The clone carrying this T cell receptor beta chain was picked up one time. Its target is not known. The table came from immunoSEQ multiplex PCR; TCRdb's copy has only in-frame clones and leaves some out. The sample gives roughly 92,000 clones, almost 90% of which show up once; around 0.15% is in the top ten. This sample stems from a study of OX40 agonist ivuxolimab in advanced cancers. Turning to the study itself: At 0.01 to 10 mg/kg, ivuxolimab was administered intravenously to patients every 2 weeks.

Study findings and constraints: Some patients without response likewise showed low normalized clonal expansion. People who partly responded at 0.1-3.0 mg/kg had some of the least clonal expansion seen.

This CDR3 has 15 residues. Germline loops: CDR1 SEHNR, CDR2 FQNEAQ (reference sequence). V gave up 4 bases and J gave up 0 bases, with 9 bases separating them. This chain joins TRBV7-9 and TRBJ1-4, with unresolved D. The sequence was collected from an adult with an advanced solid tumor such as melanoma, head and neck, liver or kidney cancer. This material consisted of CD4+ or CD8+ T cells sorted from blood, taken in a trial of the OX40 agonist ivuxolimab. The CDR3 spells CASSSALATNEKLFF. Here the CDR3 DNA reads TGTGCCAGCAGCTCCGCGCTAGCAACTAATGAAAAACTGTTTTTT.